The entry that follows covers one TCR beta chain sequence. This sample was taken from a study of control samples from healthy donors and cancer patients. Trimming took off 1 base at V and 2 bases at J, with 9 bases between the two ends. Per germline, CDR1 MGHRA and CDR2 YSYEKL. This CDR3 spans 14 amino acids. Using immunoSEQ multiplex PCR, the repertoire was profiled, and TCRdb retains in-frame clones only, with some absent. Among about 180,000 clones listed, around 91% were seen once. The chain uses TRBV4-1 and TRBJ2-7; D not resolved. The sample taken for sequencing was blood. This clonotype was obtained from a woman between 50 and 59 years old in good health. The CDR3 DNA is TGCGCCAGCAGCCAAGCCGGCCTTACCTACGAGCAGTACTTC. Amino acids: CASSQAGLTYEQYF.